This paragraph covers one TCR beta chain sequence. The PCR employed 60 Vbeta primers together with 13 Jbeta primers. Generated by immunoSEQ multiplex PCR, the TCRdb table keeps only in-frame clones and is missing some. The sample has 95,000 to 100,000 clones, approximately 80% seen once. The data stem from a study of cytomegalovirus exposure and HLA in healthy donors. The CDR3 totals 11 residues. The germline CDR1 and CDR2 sequences are ENHRY and SYGVKD. The chain combines TRBV10-3 with TRBJ2-5, with D perhaps TRBD1 (5 bases). With the DNA end fitting TRBJ2-7 better, the J assignment may be wrong. The sequenced sample was PBMCs. The sequence came from a man between 35 and 55 years old in good health and CMV-seronegative. CDR3 in DNA: TGTGCCCCGACAGCCTTCTACGAGCAGTACTTC. Its translation: CAPTAFYEQYF.